The following is a T cell receptor beta chain sequence with its context. Its antigen is undetermined. The data were obtained in a study of cytomegalovirus exposure and HLA in healthy donors. Broader study findings: Reported performance of the classifier showed diagnosis of cytomegalovirus status with high specificity and sensitivity. Likely technical artifact: a cluster of highly shared sequence variants. For most TCR beta V segments, an earlier analysis put the productive rate at about 90% or about 30% of the time. Apart from CMV serostatus, no immune exposure information was available.

The PCR employed 60 Vbeta primers together with 13 Jbeta primers. Profiling relied on immunoSEQ multiplex PCR, and the TCRdb table lists in-frame clones only, not all of them. The sample contains around 160,000 clones, 80% to 90% of which appear only once. The clonotype was recovered from a man aged 18 to 29 in good health and CMV-seropositive. The sequenced sample consisted of PBMCs.

CDR3 sequence (DNA): TGTGCCAGCAGTGAAACAGGTCCGGGTGAGCAGTTCTTC. Amino acids: CASSETGPGEQFF. The J gene is TRBJ2-1, the V gene TRBV6-1; TRBD1 might be the D (5 bases). The CDR3 contains 13 residues. Trimming took off 2 bases at V and 9 bases at J, with 11 bases between the two ends. Germline CDR1 and CDR2: MNHNS and SASEGT.